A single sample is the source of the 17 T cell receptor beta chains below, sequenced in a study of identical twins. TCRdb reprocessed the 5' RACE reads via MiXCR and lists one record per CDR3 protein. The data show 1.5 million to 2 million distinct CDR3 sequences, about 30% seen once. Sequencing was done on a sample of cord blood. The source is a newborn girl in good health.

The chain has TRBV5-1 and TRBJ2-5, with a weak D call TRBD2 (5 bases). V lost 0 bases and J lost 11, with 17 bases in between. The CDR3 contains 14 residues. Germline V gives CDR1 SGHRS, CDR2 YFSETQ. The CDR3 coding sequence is TGCGCCAGCAGCTTGGGTAGCGCCGACAATGAGCAGTACTTC. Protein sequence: CASSLGSADNEQYF.

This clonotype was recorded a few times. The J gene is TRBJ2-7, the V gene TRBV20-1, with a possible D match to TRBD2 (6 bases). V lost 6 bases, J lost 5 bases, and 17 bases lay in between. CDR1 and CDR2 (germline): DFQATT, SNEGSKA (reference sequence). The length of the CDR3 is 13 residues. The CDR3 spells CSAHTGLPNEQYF. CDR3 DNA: TGCAGTGCCCACACGGGACTTCCCAACGAGCAGTACTTC.

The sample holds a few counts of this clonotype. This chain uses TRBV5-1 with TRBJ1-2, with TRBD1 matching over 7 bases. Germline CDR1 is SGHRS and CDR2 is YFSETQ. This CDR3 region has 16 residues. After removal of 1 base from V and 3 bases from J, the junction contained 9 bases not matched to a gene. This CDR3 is CASSLNKGALDYGYTF. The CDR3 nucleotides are TGCGCCAGCAGCTTGAATAAGGGGGCCTTGGACTATGGCTACACCTTC.

CDR3 coding DNA: TGTGCCAGCAGTTTCCCGACAGGGAGCGGCACTGAAGCTTTCTTT. It specifies CASSFPTGSGTEAFF. The chain combines TRBV12-3 or TRBV12-4 with TRBJ1-1; TRBD1 matches 7 bases. The CDR3 spans 15 residues. V dropped 3 bases and J dropped 4; count of bases not matched to a gene: 8.

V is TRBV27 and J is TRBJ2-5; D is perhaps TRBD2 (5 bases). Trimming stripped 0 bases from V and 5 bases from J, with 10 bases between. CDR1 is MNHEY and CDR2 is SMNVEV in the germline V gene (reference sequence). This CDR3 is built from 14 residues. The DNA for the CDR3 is TGTGCCAGCAGTTTATCACGGGGAGACGAGACCCAGTACTTC. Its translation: CASSLSRGDETQYF.

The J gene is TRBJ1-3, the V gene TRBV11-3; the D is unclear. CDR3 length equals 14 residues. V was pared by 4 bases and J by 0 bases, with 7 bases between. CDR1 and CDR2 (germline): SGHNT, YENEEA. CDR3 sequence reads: CASSSPSSGNTIYF. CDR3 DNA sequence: TGTGCCAGCAGCTCGCCCAGCTCTGGAAACACCATATATTTT. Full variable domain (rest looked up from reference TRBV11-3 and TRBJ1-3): EAGVVQSPRYKIIEKKQPVAFWCNPISGHNTLYWYLQNLGQGPELLIRYENEEAVDDSQLPKDRFSAERLKGVDSTLKIQPAELGDSAVYLCASSSPSSGNTIYFGEGSWLTVV.

Here the CDR3 DNA reads TGCGCCAGCAGCTTGGGACAGGGGGTCAATGAGCAGTTCTTC. Encoded protein: CASSLGQGVNEQFF. The V and J genes are TRBV5-1 and TRBJ2-1, with TRBD1 identical over 9 bases. J gave up 6 bases and V 0 bases, and 1 base lay outside the gene matches. This CDR3 is built from 14 residues. Germline CDR1 and CDR2: SGHRS and YFSETQ. The full variable domain, with the rest looked up from reference TRBV5-1 and TRBJ2-1, is KAGVTQTPRYLIKTRGQQVTLSCSPISGHRSVSWYQQTPGQGLQFLFEYFSETQRNKGNFPGRFSGRQFSNSRSEMNVSTLELGDSALYLCASSLGQGVNEQFFGPGTRLTVL.

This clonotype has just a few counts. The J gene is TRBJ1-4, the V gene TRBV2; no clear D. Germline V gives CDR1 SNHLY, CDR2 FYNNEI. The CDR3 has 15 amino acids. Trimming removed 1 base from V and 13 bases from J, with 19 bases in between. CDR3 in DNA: TGTGCCAGCAGTGAAGTGGTTCTCGCCCTTAGGAGACTGTTTTTT. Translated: CASSEVVLALRRLFF.

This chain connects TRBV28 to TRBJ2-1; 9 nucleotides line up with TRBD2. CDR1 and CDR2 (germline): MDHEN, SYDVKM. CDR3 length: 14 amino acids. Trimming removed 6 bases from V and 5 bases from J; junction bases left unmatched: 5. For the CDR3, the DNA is TGTGCCAGCAGGTTAGCGGGAGTCGACAATGAGCAGTTCTTC. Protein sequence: CASRLAGVDNEQFF.

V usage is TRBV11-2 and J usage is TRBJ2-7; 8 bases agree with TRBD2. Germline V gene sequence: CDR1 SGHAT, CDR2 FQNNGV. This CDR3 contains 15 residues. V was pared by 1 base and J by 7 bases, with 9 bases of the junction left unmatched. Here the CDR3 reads CASSLVVAGPPEQYF. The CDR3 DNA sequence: TGTGCCAGCAGCTTAGTAGTAGCGGGGCCTCCTGAGCAGTACTTC.

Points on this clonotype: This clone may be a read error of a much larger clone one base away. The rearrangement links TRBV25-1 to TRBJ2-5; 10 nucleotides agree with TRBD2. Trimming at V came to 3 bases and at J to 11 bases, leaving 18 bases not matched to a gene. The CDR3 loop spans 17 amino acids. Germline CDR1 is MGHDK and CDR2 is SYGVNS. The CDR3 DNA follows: TGTGCCAGCAGTGAGGGTCTGGGGCTAGCGGGAGATCATGAGCAGTACTTC. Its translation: CASSEGLGLAGDHEQYF.

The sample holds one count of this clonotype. The DNA of the CDR3 is TGTGCCAGCAGCTTAGTTAGGTCAGGTGATAATTCACCCCTCCACTTT. It yields the protein CASSLVRSGDNSPLHF. The chain carries TRBV7-8 and TRBJ1-6; no clear D. Trimming left V 1 base short and J 5 bases short, with 12 bases between. This CDR3 is built from 16 residues. Germline-derived CDR1 and CDR2 are SGHVS and FQNEAQ.

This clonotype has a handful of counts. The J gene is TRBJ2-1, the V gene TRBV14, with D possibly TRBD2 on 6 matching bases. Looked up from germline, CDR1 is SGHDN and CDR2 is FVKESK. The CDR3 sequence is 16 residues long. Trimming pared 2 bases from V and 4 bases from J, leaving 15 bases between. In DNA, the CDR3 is TGTGCCAGCAGCCAATTAAGTAGCGGAGATTACAATGAGCAGTTCTTC. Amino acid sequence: CASSQLSSGDYNEQFF.

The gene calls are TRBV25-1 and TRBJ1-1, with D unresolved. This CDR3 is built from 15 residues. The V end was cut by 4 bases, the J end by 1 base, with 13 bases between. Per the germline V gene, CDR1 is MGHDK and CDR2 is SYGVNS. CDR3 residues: CASSAPRARNTEAFF. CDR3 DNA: TGTGCCAGCAGTGCTCCCCGGGCCAGGAACACTGAAGCTTTCTTT.

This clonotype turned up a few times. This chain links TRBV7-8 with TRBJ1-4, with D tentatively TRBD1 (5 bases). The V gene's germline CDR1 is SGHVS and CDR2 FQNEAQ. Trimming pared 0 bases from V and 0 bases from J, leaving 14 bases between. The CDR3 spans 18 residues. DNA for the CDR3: TGTGCCAGCAGCTTAGCAAGGGGACCATTTACAACTAATGAAAAACTGTTTTTT. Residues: CASSLARGPFTTNEKLFF.

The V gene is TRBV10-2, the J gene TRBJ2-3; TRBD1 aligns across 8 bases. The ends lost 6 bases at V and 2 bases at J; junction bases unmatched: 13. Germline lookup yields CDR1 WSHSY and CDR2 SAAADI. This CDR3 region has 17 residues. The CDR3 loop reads CASRASRTGTYTDTQYF. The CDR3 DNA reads TGCGCCAGCAGGGCTTCCCGGACAGGGACGTACACAGATACGCAGTATTTT.

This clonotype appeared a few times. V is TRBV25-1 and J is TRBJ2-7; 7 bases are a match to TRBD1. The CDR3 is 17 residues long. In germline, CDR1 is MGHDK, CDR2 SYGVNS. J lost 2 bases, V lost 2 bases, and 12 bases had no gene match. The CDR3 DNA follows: TGTGCCAGCAGTGAAAATAAAGGAATTGGGACAGCCTACGAGCAGTACTTC. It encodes CASSENKGIGTAYEQYF.